The entry that follows covers one TCR beta chain sequence. At one end, the junction sequence differs from germline, possibly due to a read error. The data are from a study of tumor-infiltrating lymphocytes in primary liver carcinoma. The wider study: Patients, male and female, were 30 to 69 years old. Spanning 4.2 to 10 cm, the tumors were T1-T3 N0M0.

Extraction of RNA together with DNA used roughly 20-32 mg of unsorted bulk tissue. Per germline, CDR1 SGHDN and CDR2 FVKESK. This CDR3 has 12 residues. Using a constant-region primer together with ProtoScript II reverse transcriptase, TCR beta cDNA was made from about 500 ng of total RNA. Three nested multiplex PCR rounds of slightly modified ARM-PCR generated TCR beta libraries. A C-beta reverse primer and TRBV1-TRBV30 forward primers served in each of the first two PCR rounds, at 9 to 11 cycles apiece. TCRdb called the multiplex PCR reads again in MiXCR, with one record for every CDR3 protein. The top ten hold 25% to 35% of the sample, which has more than 60,000 distinct CDR3 sequences, approximately 70% seen once.

The J gene is TRBJ2-7, the V gene TRBV14; D possibly corresponds to TRBD1 (6 bases). This clonotype was obtained from a man aged 35 to 55 with primary liver carcinoma and hepatitis B virus infection. Sequencing was carried out using liver tumor tissue from sampling region 4. Subset specified: tumor region T4, right-lateral pole. CDR3 sequence reads: CASSIQGYEQYF. The CDR3 DNA follows: TGTGCTAGCAGCATACAGGGCTACGAGCAGTACTTC.